This TCR beta chain appears in the sequencing data of a study of regulatory T cells in long-lasting Graves disease. The overall study: Those Graves' patients who were newly diagnosed had been on antithyroid drugs under 3 months. Whole-study results and caveats: There was favoring of TRBV28, TRBJ1-2 and TRBJ2-5 in persistent disease. The work looked only at peripheral blood and did not look at thyroid tissue.

Germline V gene data show CDR1 as SNHLY and CDR2 as FYNNEI. The CDR3 has 13 amino acids. Trimming took off 9 bases at V and 2 bases at J, with 14 bases between the two ends. Time point in this sample: newly diagnosed GD, antithyroid drugs for less than 3 months. PBMC-derived RNA was used for the TCR library. The sample holds many counts of this clonotype. Its target is unknown. To make TCR beta libraries, researchers used iRepertoire HTBI primers and Arm-PCR of CDR3 regions. TCRdb reanalysed the multiplex PCR reads using MiXCR and keeps one entry per CDR3 protein. The profile shows more than 300,000 distinct CDR3 sequences, roughly 12% of them singletons. In addition, the sample was reused for a study of T cells in Graves' hyperthyroidism and ophthalmopathy. That paper states: A first-round RT-PCR of the TCR CDR3 used the HTBI primer set.

This clonotype was obtained from a woman in her late teens or twenties with Graves disease. The chain employs TRBV2 and TRBJ2-7; TRBD2 is a possible D gene (5 bases). Sequencing was performed on peripheral blood mononuclear cells (PBMCs), taken at new diagnosis, from a patient treated with antithyroid drugs. CDR3 loop: CASTLDFTYEQYF. In DNA, the CDR3 is TGTGCCAGTACCCTGGACTTCACCTACGAGCAGTACTTC.